The rows below give T cell receptor beta chains drawn from one sample of a study of Graves' ophthalmopathy and Graves' hyperthyroidism. TCRdb called the multiplex PCR reads again in MiXCR, with one record for every CDR3 protein. This table holds about 220,000 distinct CDR3 sequences, roughly 21% found once. Specimen: peripheral blood. These receptors were taken from a woman aged 45-60 years with Graves' ophthalmopathy. Both conserved end residues are part of each CDR3. A D gene is named only where the DNA matches it firmly. Only some rows state a clone size, as once, few, many or a class for expanded clones.

v_call	clone_size	j_call	d_call	cdr3_aa	cdr3_nt
TRBV11-2	many	TRBJ2-2	TRBD2	CASSPGRLAGRDTGELFF	TGTGCCAGCAGCCCCGGACGACTAGCGGGACGAGACACCGGGGAGCTGTTTTTT
TRBV19	many	TRBJ1-6	-	CASSPGLKPVGDSPLHF	TGTGCCAGTAGTCCCGGACTAAAACCGGTCGGGGATTCACCCCTCCACTTT
TRBV19	few	TRBJ1-5	TRBD1	CASSTWDSEIYQPQHF	TGTGCCAGTAGTACATGGGACAGCGAGATTTATCAGCCCCAGCATTTT
TRBV6-2/TRBV6-3	-	TRBJ1-1	-	CASSTLYTEAFF	TGTGCCAGCAGTACCCTGTACACTGAAGCTTTCTTT
TRBV10-3	many	TRBJ1-5	TRBD1	CAISDHPGQGTNQPQHF	TGTGCCATCAGTGACCACCCGGGACAGGGGACTAATCAGCCCCAGCATTTT
TRBV7-2	many	TRBJ2-5	-	CASSLLSGRETQYF	TGTGCCAGCAGCTTACTGTCAGGGAGGGAGACCCAGTACTTC
TRBV20-1	many	TRBJ2-7	-	CSARVEGPYEQYF	TGCAGTGCTAGAGTGGAGGGCCCCTACGAGCAGTACTTC
TRBV6-2/TRBV6-3	-	TRBJ2-7	-	CASRTGNGPYEQYF	TGTGCCAGCAGAACGGGGAATGGGCCCTACGAGCAGTACTTC
TRBV11-1	many	TRBJ2-5	-	CASTRRGLAQETQYF	TGTGCCAGCACCCGCCGAGGGCTCGCCCAAGAGACCCAGTACTTC
TRBV6-2/TRBV6-3	many	TRBJ2-7	-	CASSYAAGGGGHEQYF	TGTGCCAGCAGTTATGCCGCCGGGGGAGGGGGTCACGAGCAGTACTTC
TRBV2	once	TRBJ2-5	TRBD2	CASSAGTSGGETQYF	TGTGCCAGCAGTGCCGGGACTAGCGGGGGGGAGACCCAGTACTTC
TRBV3-1	-	TRBJ2-5	-	CASSGTLQETRYF	TGTGCCAGCAGCGGGACTCTCCAAGAGACCCGGTACTTC
TRBV7-9	many	TRBJ1-6	-	CASSLAGQRQPLHF	TGTGCCAGCAGCTTAGCTGGACAGAGACAACCCCTCCACTTT